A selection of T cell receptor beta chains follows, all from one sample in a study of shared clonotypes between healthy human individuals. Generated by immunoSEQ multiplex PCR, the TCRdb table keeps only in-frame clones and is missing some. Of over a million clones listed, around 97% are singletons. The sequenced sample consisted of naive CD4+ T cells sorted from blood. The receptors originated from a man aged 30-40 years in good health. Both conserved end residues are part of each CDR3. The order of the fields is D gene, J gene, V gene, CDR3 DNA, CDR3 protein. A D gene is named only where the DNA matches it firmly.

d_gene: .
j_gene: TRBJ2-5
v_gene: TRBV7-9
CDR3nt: TGTGCCAGCAGCGAGGGACCAAAAGAGACCCAGTACTTC
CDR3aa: CASSEGPKETQYF

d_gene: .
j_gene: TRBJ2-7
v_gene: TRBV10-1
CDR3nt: TGCGCCAGCAGTGATCGCGGGACGACCTACGAGCAGTACTTC
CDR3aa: CASSDRGTTYEQYF

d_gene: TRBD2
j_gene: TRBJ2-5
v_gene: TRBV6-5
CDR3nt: TGTGCCAGCAGTTTAGCGGGAGGGCCAGAGGAGACCCAGTACTTC
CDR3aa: CASSLAGGPEETQYF

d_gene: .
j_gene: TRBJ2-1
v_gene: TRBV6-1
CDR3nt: TGTGCCAGCAGTGAACTTTACAATGAGCAGTTCTTC
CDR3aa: CASSELYNEQFF

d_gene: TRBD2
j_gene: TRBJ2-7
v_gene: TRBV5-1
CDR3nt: TGCGCCAGCAGTTGGTGGACTAGCGGGAGGGACAATGCCTACGAGCAGTACTTC
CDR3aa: CASSWWTSGRDNAYEQYF

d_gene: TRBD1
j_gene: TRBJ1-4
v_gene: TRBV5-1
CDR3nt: TGCGCCAGCAGCGAGGGGACAGAAAGAGTAGAAAAACTGTTTTTT
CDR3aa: CASSEGTERVEKLFF

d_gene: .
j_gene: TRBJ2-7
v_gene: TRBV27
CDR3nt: TGTGCCAGCACTTTTGCCGGGACGGGGGGCAACGAGCAGTACTTC
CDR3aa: CASTFAGTGGNEQYF

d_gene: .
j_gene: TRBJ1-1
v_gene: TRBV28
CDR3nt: TGTGCCAGCAGTTCAATAGGAACTGAAGCTTTCTTT
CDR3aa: CASSSIGTEAFF

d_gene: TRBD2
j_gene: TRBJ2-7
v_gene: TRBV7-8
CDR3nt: TGTGCCAGCAGCTTAGTAACTCCTCTGGGACTAGCGGGAGGGCGGAGCTCCTACGAGCAGTACTTC
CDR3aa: CASSLVTPLGLAGGRSSYEQYF

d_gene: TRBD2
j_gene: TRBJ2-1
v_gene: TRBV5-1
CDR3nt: TGCGCCAGCAGCCCTCTAGCGGGGAATGAGCAGTTCTTC
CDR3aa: CASSPLAGNEQFF

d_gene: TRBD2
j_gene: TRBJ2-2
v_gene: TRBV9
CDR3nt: TGTGCCAGCAGCGTTACTAGCGGGGCCTTGAACACCGGGGAGCTGTTTTTT
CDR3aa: CASSVTSGALNTGELFF

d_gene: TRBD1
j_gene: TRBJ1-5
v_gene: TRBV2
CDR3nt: TGTGCCAGCGGATCCAGGGGGCTTGGACAGCCCCAGCATTTT
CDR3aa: CASGSRGLGQPQHF

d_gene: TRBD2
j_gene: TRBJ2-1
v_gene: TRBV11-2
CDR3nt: TGTGCCAGCAGCTTAACCGGAGGTCGGGAGGTTGAGCAGTTCTTC
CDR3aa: CASSLTGGREVEQFF

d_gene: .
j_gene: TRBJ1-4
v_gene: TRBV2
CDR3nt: TGTGCCACCGCTAAAGAGAGGACGGCAGAAAAACTGTTTTTT
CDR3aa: CATAKERTAEKLFF

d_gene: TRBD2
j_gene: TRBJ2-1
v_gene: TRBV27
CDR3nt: TGTGCCAGCAGTTCGCCGGGACTAAACTACAATGAGCAGTTCTTC
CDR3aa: CASSSPGLNYNEQFF

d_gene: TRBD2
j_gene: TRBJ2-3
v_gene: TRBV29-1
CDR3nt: TGCAGCGTTGTTCCGGCGGGAGGAACAGATACGCAGTATTTT
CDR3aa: CSVVPAGGTDTQYF

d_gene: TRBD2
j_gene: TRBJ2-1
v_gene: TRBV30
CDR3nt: TGTGCCTGGAGCACCGGGACTAGCAACAATGAGCAGTTCTTC
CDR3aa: CAWSTGTSNNEQFF

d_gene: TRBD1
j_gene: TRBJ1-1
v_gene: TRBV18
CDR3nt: TGTGCCAGCTCACCTGACAGGGGGCCTGAAGCTTTCTTT
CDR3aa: CASSPDRGPEAFF

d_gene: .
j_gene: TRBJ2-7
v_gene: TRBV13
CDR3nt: TGTGCCAGCAGCTTAGCCCTCTACGAGCAGTACTTC
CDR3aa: CASSLALYEQYF

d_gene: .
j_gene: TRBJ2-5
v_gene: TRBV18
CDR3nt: TGTGCCAGCTTACCACACCCCCTGGGGACCCAGTACTTC
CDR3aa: CASLPHPLGTQYF

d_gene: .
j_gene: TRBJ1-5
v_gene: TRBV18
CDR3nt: TGTGCCAGCTCCGACGGGAATCAGCCCCAGCATTTT
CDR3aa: CASSDGNQPQHF

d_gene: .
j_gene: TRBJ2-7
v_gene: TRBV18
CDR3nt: TGTGCCAGCTCTGCCAACGTCGGGACGGTTTCCTACGAGCAGTACTTC
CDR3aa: CASSANVGTVSYEQYF

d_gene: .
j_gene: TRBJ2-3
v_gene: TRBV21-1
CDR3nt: TGTGCCAGCAGCCGTTTAGCGGGAAAGAGCACAGATACGCAGTATTTT
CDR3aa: CASSRLAGKSTDTQYF

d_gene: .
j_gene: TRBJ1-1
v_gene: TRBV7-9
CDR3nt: TGTGCCAGCAGCTTAGCCCACACCCAGAGGACTGAAGCTTTCTTT
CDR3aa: CASSLAHTQRTEAFF

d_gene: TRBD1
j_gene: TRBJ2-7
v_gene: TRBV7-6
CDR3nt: TGTGCCAGCAGCTTAGGAACCACAGGGGCAACATTCTACGAGCAGTACTTC
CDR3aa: CASSLGTTGATFYEQYF

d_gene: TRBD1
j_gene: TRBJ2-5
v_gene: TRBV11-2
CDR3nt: TGTGCCAGCAGCTTCGACAACCGACAGGGGGCTCGTCAAGAGACCCAGTACTTC
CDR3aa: CASSFDNRQGARQETQYF

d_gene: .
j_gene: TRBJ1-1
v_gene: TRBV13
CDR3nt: TGTGCCAGCAGCTTAGTTGACACTGAAGCTTTCTTT
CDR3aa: CASSLVDTEAFF

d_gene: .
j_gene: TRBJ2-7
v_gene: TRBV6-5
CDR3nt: TGTGCCAGCAGTTACACCACTGTCTCCTACGAGCAGTACTTC
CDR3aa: CASSYTTVSYEQYF

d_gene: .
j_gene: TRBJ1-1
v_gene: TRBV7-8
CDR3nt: TGTGCCAGCAGCTTAGACGGAGGGAGATTCACTGAAGCTTTCTTT
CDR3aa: CASSLDGGRFTEAFF

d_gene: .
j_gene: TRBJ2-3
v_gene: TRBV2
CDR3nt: TGTGCCAGCAGTCCCCGTATTAGCACAGATACGCAGTATTTT
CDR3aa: CASSPRISTDTQYF

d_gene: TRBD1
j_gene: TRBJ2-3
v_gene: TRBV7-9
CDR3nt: TGTGCCAGCAGCTTCACACTACCGGGACAGGGGCCCACAGATACGCAGTATTTT
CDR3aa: CASSFTLPGQGPTDTQYF

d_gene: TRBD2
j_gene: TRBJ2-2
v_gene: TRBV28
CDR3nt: TGTGCCAGCAGTTCCCGTCAGGGACTAGCGGACACCGGGGAGCTGTTTTTT
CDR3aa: CASSSRQGLADTGELFF

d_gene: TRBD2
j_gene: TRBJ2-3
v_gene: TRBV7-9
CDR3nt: TGTGCCAGCAGAGCTAGCGGGGACACAGATACGCAGTATTTT
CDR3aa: CASRASGDTDTQYF

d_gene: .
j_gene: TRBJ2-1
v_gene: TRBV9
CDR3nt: TGTGCCAGCAGCGTAGGCCCTCCAGACTACAATGAGCAGTTCTTC
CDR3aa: CASSVGPPDYNEQFF

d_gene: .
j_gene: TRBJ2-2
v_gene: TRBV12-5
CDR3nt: TGTGCTAGTGGTTTGGTTTCCGGGGAGCTGTTTTTT
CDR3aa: CASGLVSGELFF

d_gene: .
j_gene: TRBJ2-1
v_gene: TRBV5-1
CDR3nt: TGCGCCAGCAGCTTGGGTTTCGACAGCACCAATGAGCAGTTCTTC
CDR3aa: CASSLGFDSTNEQFF

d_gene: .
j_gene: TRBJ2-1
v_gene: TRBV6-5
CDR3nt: TGTGCCAGCAGTCCGGCGGTCTCCTACAATGAGCAGTTCTTC
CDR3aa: CASSPAVSYNEQFF

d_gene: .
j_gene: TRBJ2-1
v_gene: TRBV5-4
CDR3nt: TGTACGGTTTACAATGAGCAGTTCTTC
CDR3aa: CTVYNEQFF

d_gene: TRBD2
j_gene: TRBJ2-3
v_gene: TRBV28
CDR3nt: TGTGCCAGCAGTTTATGGGGTAGCGGGAGACCCTTCACAGATACGCAGTATTTT
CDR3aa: CASSLWGSGRPFTDTQYF

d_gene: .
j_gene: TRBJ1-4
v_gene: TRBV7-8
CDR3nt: TGTGCCAGCAGCTTAGGGGACACCGGGACGAGGAAACTGTTTTTT
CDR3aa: CASSLGDTGTRKLFF

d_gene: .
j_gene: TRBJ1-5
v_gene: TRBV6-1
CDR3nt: TGTGCCAGCAGTCCGGCAGACTATCAGCCCCAGCATTTT
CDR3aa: CASSPADYQPQHF

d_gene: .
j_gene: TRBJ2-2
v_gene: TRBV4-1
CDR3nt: TGCGCCAGCAGCCTAGGGGGGTCAGTCGCCGGGGAGCTGTTTTTT
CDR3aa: CASSLGGSVAGELFF